This TCR beta chain is from a study of identical twins. The V and J ends lost 1 base and 3 bases, in that order; junction bases with no gene match: 6. The germline CDR1 and CDR2 sequences are SEHNR and FQNEAQ (reference sequence). This CDR3 spans 15 amino acids. Unique molecular identifiers were present on the cDNA, and a universal primer site came from template switching. TCRdb re-analysed the 5' RACE reads in MiXCR, keeping a single row per CDR3 protein. In the table there are hundreds of thousands of distinct CDR3 sequences, 15% to 20% of which are singletons. These sequences were also reported in another study, on T cells expressing NK-cell markers. That source notes: Eight donors were sequenced, of whom seven were HCMV-seropositive, while the remaining one was HCMV-seronegative.

The sample comprised PBMCs. This chain joins TRBV7-9 and TRBJ2-7, with 7 bases matching TRBD2. The receptor was isolated from a woman under 30 in good health. CDR3 nucleotides: TGTGCCAGCAGCTTAGGGGGGAGGACTAGCTACGAGCAGTACTTC. This codes for CASSLGGRTSYEQYF. The variable domain in full, completed from reference TRBV7-9 and TRBJ2-7, reads DTGVSQNPRHKITKRGQNVTFRCDPISEHNRLYWYRQTLGQGPEFLTYFQNEAQLEKSRLLSDRFSAERPKGSFSTLEIQRTEQGDSAMYLCASSLGGRTSYEQYFGPGTRLTVT.